The rows below give T cell receptor beta chains drawn from one sample of a study of shared clonotypes between healthy human individuals. Here immunoSEQ multiplex PCR was the method, and the copy in TCRdb shows in-frame clones only, minus some. The sample records hundreds of thousands of clones, around 96% being singletons. Sequences were obtained from naive CD8+ T cells sorted from blood. These receptor sequences come from a woman between 25 and 40 years old in good health. Both conserved end residues are part of each CDR3. Each record gives: V gene, J gene, clone size, D gene, CDR3 DNA, CDR3 protein. D genes are given only for firm matches. Only some rows state a clone size, as once, few, many or a class for expanded clones.

v_gene: TRBV18; j_gene: TRBJ2-3; abundance: NA; d_gene: TRBD2; CDR3nt: TGTGCCAGCTCACCAACGGCGGGGGGATCATCAGATACGCAGTATTTT; CDR3aa: CASSPTAGGSSDTQYF
v_gene: TRBV6-5; j_gene: TRBJ2-1; abundance: NA; d_gene: TRBD2; CDR3nt: TGTGCCAGCAGTTACTGGACTAGCGGGAGTAATGAGCAGTTCTTC; CDR3aa: CASSYWTSGSNEQFF
v_gene: TRBV28; j_gene: TRBJ2-7; abundance: NA; d_gene: NA; CDR3nt: TGTGCCAGCAGGAAGGAGGTTTTAAGCTACGAGCAGTACTTC; CDR3aa: CASRKEVLSYEQYF
v_gene: TRBV7-2; j_gene: TRBJ2-1; abundance: once; d_gene: TRBD2; CDR3nt: TGTGCCAGCAGCTTTACTAGCGGGAATGATGAGCAGTTCTTC; CDR3aa: CASSFTSGNDEQFF
v_gene: TRBV6-5; j_gene: TRBJ2-2; abundance: NA; d_gene: NA; CDR3nt: TGTGCCAGCAGTTCTAGCGTTAACACCGGGGAGCTGTTTTTT; CDR3aa: CASSSSVNTGELFF
v_gene: TRBV5-4; j_gene: TRBJ2-1; abundance: NA; d_gene: NA; CDR3nt: TGTGCCAGCAGCGGCCCTACCCCCAATGAGCAGTTCTTC; CDR3aa: CASSGPTPNEQFF
v_gene: TRBV4-1; j_gene: TRBJ2-7; abundance: NA; d_gene: NA; CDR3nt: TGCGCCAGCAGCCAGGGTGGGGGAACCTACGAGCAGTACTTC; CDR3aa: CASSQGGGTYEQYF
v_gene: TRBV29-1; j_gene: TRBJ1-2; abundance: NA; d_gene: NA; CDR3nt: TGCAGCGCCCGGACGGACTATGGCTACACCTTC; CDR3aa: CSARTDYGYTF
v_gene: TRBV5-4; j_gene: TRBJ2-7; abundance: once; d_gene: NA; CDR3nt: TGTGCCAGCAGCTCGGAGGGACTCCAGCAGTACTTC; CDR3aa: CASSSEGLQQYF
v_gene: TRBV6-7; j_gene: TRBJ2-5; abundance: NA; d_gene: TRBD2; CDR3nt: TGTGCCAGCAGTCTCCGGACTAGCGGGAGTGGGCAGGAGACCCAGTACTTC; CDR3aa: CASSLRTSGSGQETQYF
v_gene: TRBV7-9; j_gene: TRBJ2-5; abundance: NA; d_gene: NA; CDR3nt: TGTGCCAGCAGCTTACAACAGAAAGAGACCCAGTACTTC; CDR3aa: CASSLQQKETQYF
v_gene: TRBV30; j_gene: TRBJ1-1; abundance: NA; d_gene: TRBD1; CDR3nt: TGTGCCTGGAGTGTAGGCCCCGGGACAGACTCCGAAGCTTTCTTT; CDR3aa: CAWSVGPGTDSEAFF
v_gene: TRBV29-1; j_gene: TRBJ2-4; abundance: NA; d_gene: TRBD1; CDR3nt: TGCAGCCCTTTGTTAGAGTGGGACAGGGTCGCCAAAAACATTCAGTACTTC; CDR3aa: CSPLLEWDRVAKNIQYF
v_gene: TRBV7-9; j_gene: TRBJ2-3; abundance: NA; d_gene: TRBD2; CDR3nt: TGTGCCAGCAGCCCAGCAGCGGGAGGGAGCACAGATACGCAGTATTTT; CDR3aa: CASSPAAGGSTDTQYF
v_gene: TRBV13; j_gene: TRBJ2-7; abundance: NA; d_gene: NA; CDR3nt: TGTGCCAGCAGGGGGGGACCGAACACTCGCGAGTACTTC; CDR3aa: CASRGGPNTREYF
v_gene: TRBV5-4; j_gene: TRBJ2-6; abundance: NA; d_gene: NA; CDR3nt: TGTGCCAGCAGCTTCGGGGCCAACGTCCTGACTTTC; CDR3aa: CASSFGANVLTF
v_gene: TRBV2; j_gene: TRBJ2-1; abundance: NA; d_gene: NA; CDR3nt: TGTGCCAGCACTCGGACCCGGGAAGGATCCTACAATGAGCAGTTCTTC; CDR3aa: CASTRTREGSYNEQFF
v_gene: TRBV6-1; j_gene: TRBJ2-7; abundance: NA; d_gene: TRBD1; CDR3nt: TGTGCCAGCAGTGAAGTAGGACAGGGGCGCTCCTACGAGCAGTACTTC; CDR3aa: CASSEVGQGRSYEQYF
v_gene: TRBV29-1; j_gene: TRBJ2-5; abundance: NA; d_gene: TRBD2; CDR3nt: TGCAGCGTTCTGGGACTAGCGGGACGCCACCCAGAGACCCAGTACTTC; CDR3aa: CSVLGLAGRHPETQYF
v_gene: TRBV28; j_gene: TRBJ2-7; abundance: NA; d_gene: NA; CDR3nt: TGTGCCAGCAGTTTAGGGACTCACGACGAGCAGTACTTC; CDR3aa: CASSLGTHDEQYF
v_gene: TRBV18; j_gene: TRBJ2-1; abundance: NA; d_gene: NA; CDR3nt: TGTGCCAGCTCCGGTGGAGAGGAGGTTGAGCAGTTCTTC; CDR3aa: CASSGGEEVEQFF
v_gene: TRBV2; j_gene: TRBJ2-3; abundance: NA; d_gene: NA; CDR3nt: TGTGCCAGCAGTGAGGGGGCCATAGATACGCAGTATTTT; CDR3aa: CASSEGAIDTQYF
v_gene: TRBV7-2; j_gene: TRBJ1-4; abundance: NA; d_gene: NA; CDR3nt: TGTGCCAGCAGCTTTTGGGGGGTTTCGGGTGAAAAACTGTTTTTT; CDR3aa: CASSFWGVSGEKLFF
v_gene: TRBV27; j_gene: TRBJ2-3; abundance: once; d_gene: NA; CDR3nt: TGTGCCAGCAGTACAACCCCGGACCCCACAGATACGCAGTATTTT; CDR3aa: CASSTTPDPTDTQYF
v_gene: TRBV2; j_gene: TRBJ2-3; abundance: NA; d_gene: NA; CDR3nt: TGTGCCAGCAGTGGGTCAGGGAGGACAGATACGCAGTATTTT; CDR3aa: CASSGSGRTDTQYF
v_gene: TRBV28; j_gene: TRBJ2-5; abundance: once; d_gene: NA; CDR3nt: TGTGCCAGCACCCCTCCAGGGACCCAAGAGACCCAGTACTTC; CDR3aa: CASTPPGTQETQYF
v_gene: TRBV25-1; j_gene: TRBJ1-1; abundance: NA; d_gene: TRBD1; CDR3nt: TGTGCCAGCAGTATCACAGGGGGCACTGAAGCTTTCTTT; CDR3aa: CASSITGGTEAFF
v_gene: TRBV28; j_gene: TRBJ2-7; abundance: NA; d_gene: NA; CDR3nt: TGTGCCAGCTTCCGGGACTTAAGCTCCTACGAGCAGTACTTC; CDR3aa: CASFRDLSSYEQYF
v_gene: TRBV27; j_gene: TRBJ1-2; abundance: NA; d_gene: TRBD1; CDR3nt: TGTGCCAGCAGTCGGGACAGGGGAAGCAACTATGGCTACACCTTC; CDR3aa: CASSRDRGSNYGYTF
v_gene: TRBV5-6; j_gene: TRBJ2-1; abundance: once; d_gene: TRBD2; CDR3nt: TGTGCCAGCAGCAGTGAGACTAGCGGCCCTCGGTCCTACAATGAGCAGTTCTTC; CDR3aa: CASSSETSGPRSYNEQFF
v_gene: TRBV7-9; j_gene: TRBJ2-2; abundance: few; d_gene: NA; CDR3nt: TGTGCCAGCAGCTTTACCGGGGAGCTGTTTTTT; CDR3aa: CASSFTGELFF
v_gene: TRBV7-3; j_gene: TRBJ2-1; abundance: NA; d_gene: NA; CDR3nt: TGTGCCAGCAGCTCCCCTCAGGCCTACAACATAACCTACAATGAGCAGTTCTTC; CDR3aa: CASSSPQAYNITYNEQFF
v_gene: TRBV6-4; j_gene: TRBJ2-2; abundance: NA; d_gene: NA; CDR3nt: TGTGCCAGCAGCCTGCAAGCGTGGGGCACCGGGGAGCTGTTTTTT; CDR3aa: CASSLQAWGTGELFF
v_gene: TRBV9; j_gene: TRBJ1-2; abundance: NA; d_gene: TRBD1; CDR3nt: TGTGCCAGCAGCGGCTGGGACCAGGGACAGGGTAACTATGGCTACACCTTC; CDR3aa: CASSGWDQGQGNYGYTF
v_gene: TRBV6-1; j_gene: TRBJ1-1; abundance: NA; d_gene: NA; CDR3nt: TGTGCCTGCAATGAGGGTTCTCCTGAAGCTTTCTTT; CDR3aa: CACNEGSPEAFF
v_gene: TRBV28; j_gene: TRBJ1-1; abundance: NA; d_gene: NA; CDR3nt: TGTGCCAGCAGTTCTTCAACAGGTTCGAACACTGAAGCTTTCTTT; CDR3aa: CASSSSTGSNTEAFF
v_gene: TRBV27; j_gene: TRBJ1-1; abundance: NA; d_gene: NA; CDR3nt: TGTGCCAGCAGTTTATTGGCAGAGAACACTGAAGCTTTCTTT; CDR3aa: CASSLLAENTEAFF
v_gene: TRBV6-6; j_gene: TRBJ2-7; abundance: NA; d_gene: NA; CDR3nt: TGTGCCAGCAGTTACTCCATCGAGCAGTACTTC; CDR3aa: CASSYSIEQYF
v_gene: TRBV7-9; j_gene: TRBJ1-2; abundance: NA; d_gene: NA; CDR3nt: TGTGCCAGCAGCTTGTTTCGGAGGGACTATGGCTACACCTTC; CDR3aa: CASSLFRRDYGYTF
v_gene: TRBV7-2; j_gene: TRBJ2-7; abundance: NA; d_gene: NA; CDR3nt: TGTGCCAGCAGCTTCGGGGTTGGATCCTACGAGCAGTACTTC; CDR3aa: CASSFGVGSYEQYF
v_gene: TRBV28; j_gene: TRBJ1-1; abundance: NA; d_gene: TRBD1; CDR3nt: TGTGCCAGTATCATGGAGACAGGGATGAACACTGAAGCTTTCTTT; CDR3aa: CASIMETGMNTEAFF
v_gene: TRBV7-9; j_gene: TRBJ1-4; abundance: NA; d_gene: TRBD1; CDR3nt: TGTGCCAGCAGCCTAGGGGGCAGTAATGAAAAACTGTTTTTT; CDR3aa: CASSLGGSNEKLFF
v_gene: TRBV10-2; j_gene: TRBJ2-5; abundance: NA; d_gene: NA; CDR3nt: TGCGCCAGCAGTGACAGGGCCCACCGGACCCAGTACTTC; CDR3aa: CASSDRAHRTQYF
v_gene: TRBV9; j_gene: TRBJ1-3; abundance: once; d_gene: NA; CDR3nt: TGTGCCAGCAGCGCCGGGGGGGACTCTGGAAACACCATATATTTT; CDR3aa: CASSAGGDSGNTIYF
v_gene: TRBV13; j_gene: TRBJ1-1; abundance: NA; d_gene: NA; CDR3nt: TGTGCCAGCAGTCGATGGAACACTGAAGCTTTCTTT; CDR3aa: CASSRWNTEAFF
v_gene: TRBV19; j_gene: TRBJ2-2; abundance: NA; d_gene: NA; CDR3nt: TGTGCCAGTAGTATAGTTGCTTCACTCGCCGGGGAGCTGTTTTTT; CDR3aa: CASSIVASLAGELFF
v_gene: TRBV21-1; j_gene: TRBJ1-5; abundance: NA; d_gene: NA; CDR3nt: TGTGCCAGCAGCAAAGTTCACAGGGGGGACGGCAATCAGCCCCAGCATTTT; CDR3aa: CASSKVHRGDGNQPQHF
v_gene: TRBV30; j_gene: TRBJ2-3; abundance: NA; d_gene: TRBD2; CDR3nt: TGTGCCTGGAGTGCTAGCGGGAGTTCAGATACGCAGTATTTT; CDR3aa: CAWSASGSSDTQYF
v_gene: TRBV11-2; j_gene: TRBJ2-7; abundance: NA; d_gene: NA; CDR3nt: TGTGCCAGCAGCACGCTGGCAGGAGGAACCTACGAGCAGTACTTC; CDR3aa: CASSTLAGGTYEQYF
v_gene: TRBV27; j_gene: TRBJ2-7; abundance: NA; d_gene: TRBD1; CDR3nt: TGTGCCAGCAGTTTACGGACAGGGGGCAGGTTGGACGAGCAGTACTTC; CDR3aa: CASSLRTGGRLDEQYF
v_gene: TRBV7-9; j_gene: TRBJ1-2; abundance: NA; d_gene: TRBD1; CDR3nt: TGTGCCAGCAGCCCCCGGACAGGGACAAGACACCATGGCTACACCTTC; CDR3aa: CASSPRTGTRHHGYTF
v_gene: TRBV14; j_gene: TRBJ1-2; abundance: NA; d_gene: NA; CDR3nt: TGTGCCAGCAGCCAAAGTCACGACGCTAACTATGGCTACACCTTC; CDR3aa: CASSQSHDANYGYTF
v_gene: TRBV7-2; j_gene: TRBJ2-1; abundance: once; d_gene: TRBD2; CDR3nt: TGTGCCAGCAGCCCCCTAGCGGGAGTGATCCCCTACAATGAGCAGTTCTTC; CDR3aa: CASSPLAGVIPYNEQFF
v_gene: TRBV10-2; j_gene: TRBJ2-7; abundance: NA; d_gene: NA; CDR3nt: TGCGCCAGCGGAGCCGGTTACGAGCAGTACTTC; CDR3aa: CASGAGYEQYF
v_gene: TRBV10-1; j_gene: TRBJ2-2; abundance: NA; d_gene: TRBD1; CDR3nt: TGCGCCAGCAGGGGGACAGGGGACACCGGGGAGCTGTTTTTT; CDR3aa: CASRGTGDTGELFF